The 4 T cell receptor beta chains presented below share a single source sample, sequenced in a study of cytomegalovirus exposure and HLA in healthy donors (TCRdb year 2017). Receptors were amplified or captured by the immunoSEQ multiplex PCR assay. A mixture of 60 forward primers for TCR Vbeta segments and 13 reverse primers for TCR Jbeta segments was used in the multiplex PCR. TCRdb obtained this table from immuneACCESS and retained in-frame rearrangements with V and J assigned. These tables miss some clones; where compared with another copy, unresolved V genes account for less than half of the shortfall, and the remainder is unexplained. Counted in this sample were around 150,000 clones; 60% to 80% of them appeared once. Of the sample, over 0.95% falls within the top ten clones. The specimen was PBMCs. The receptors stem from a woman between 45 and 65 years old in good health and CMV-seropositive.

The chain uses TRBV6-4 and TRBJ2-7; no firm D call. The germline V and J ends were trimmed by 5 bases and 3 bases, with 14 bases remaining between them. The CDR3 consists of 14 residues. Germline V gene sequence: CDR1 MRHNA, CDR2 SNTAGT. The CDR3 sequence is CASSSRSVLYEQYF. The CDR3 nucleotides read TGTGCCAGCAGTAGTAGATCGGTACTCTACGAGCAGTACTTC.

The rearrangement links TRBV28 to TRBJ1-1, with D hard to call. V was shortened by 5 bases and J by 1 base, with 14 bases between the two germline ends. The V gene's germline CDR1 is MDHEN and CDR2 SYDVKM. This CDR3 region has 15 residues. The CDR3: CASSPWGAGNTEAFF. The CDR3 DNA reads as TGTGCCAGCAGTCCCTGGGGAGCTGGGAACACTGAAGCTTTCTTT.

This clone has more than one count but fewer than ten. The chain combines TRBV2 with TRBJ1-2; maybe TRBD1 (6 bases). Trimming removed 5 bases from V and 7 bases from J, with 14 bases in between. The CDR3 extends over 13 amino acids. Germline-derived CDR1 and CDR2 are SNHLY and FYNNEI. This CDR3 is CASSMGTYGGYTF. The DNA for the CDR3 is TGTGCCAGCAGTATGGGGACATATGGTGGCTACACCTTC.

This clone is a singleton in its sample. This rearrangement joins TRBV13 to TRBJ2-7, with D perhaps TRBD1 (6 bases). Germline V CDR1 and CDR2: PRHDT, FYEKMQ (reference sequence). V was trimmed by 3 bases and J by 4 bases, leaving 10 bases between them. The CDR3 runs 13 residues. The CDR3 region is CASSFQGNYEQYF. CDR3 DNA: TGTGCCAGCAGCTTCCAGGGGAATTACGAGCAGTACTTC.